Detailed here is one T cell receptor (beta chain). Its antigen is not known. This entry comes from a study of shared clonotypes between healthy human individuals. This CDR3 region has 15 residues. Germline CDR1 reads SNHLY; CDR2 reads FYNNEI. J gave up 3 bases and V 2 bases, and 2 bases lay outside the gene matches. Points from the study as a whole: Compared with memory subsets, naive subsets generally had larger estimated richness. Across a handful of donors, naive CD4 shared about 5%, naive CD8 more than 3%, memory CD4 roughly 2.3%, memory CD8 approximately 0.4%.

Running of the assay took place at deep level. Sequenced by immunoSEQ multiplex PCR; TCRdb stores in-frame clones only, minus some. The sample has some 900,000 clones, about three quarters seen once; the top ten hold 1.5%. This sequence originates from a man between 18 and 29 years old in good health. The chain uses TRBV2 and TRBJ1-4; 8 nucleotides align to TRBD1. The specimen was memory CD4+ T cells sorted from blood. The subset was: CD45RA-negative fraction. In nucleotides, the CDR3 is TGTGCCAGCAGTGAATCAGGGGGCTCTAATGAAAAACTGTTTTTT. It is translated as CASSESGGSNEKLFF.